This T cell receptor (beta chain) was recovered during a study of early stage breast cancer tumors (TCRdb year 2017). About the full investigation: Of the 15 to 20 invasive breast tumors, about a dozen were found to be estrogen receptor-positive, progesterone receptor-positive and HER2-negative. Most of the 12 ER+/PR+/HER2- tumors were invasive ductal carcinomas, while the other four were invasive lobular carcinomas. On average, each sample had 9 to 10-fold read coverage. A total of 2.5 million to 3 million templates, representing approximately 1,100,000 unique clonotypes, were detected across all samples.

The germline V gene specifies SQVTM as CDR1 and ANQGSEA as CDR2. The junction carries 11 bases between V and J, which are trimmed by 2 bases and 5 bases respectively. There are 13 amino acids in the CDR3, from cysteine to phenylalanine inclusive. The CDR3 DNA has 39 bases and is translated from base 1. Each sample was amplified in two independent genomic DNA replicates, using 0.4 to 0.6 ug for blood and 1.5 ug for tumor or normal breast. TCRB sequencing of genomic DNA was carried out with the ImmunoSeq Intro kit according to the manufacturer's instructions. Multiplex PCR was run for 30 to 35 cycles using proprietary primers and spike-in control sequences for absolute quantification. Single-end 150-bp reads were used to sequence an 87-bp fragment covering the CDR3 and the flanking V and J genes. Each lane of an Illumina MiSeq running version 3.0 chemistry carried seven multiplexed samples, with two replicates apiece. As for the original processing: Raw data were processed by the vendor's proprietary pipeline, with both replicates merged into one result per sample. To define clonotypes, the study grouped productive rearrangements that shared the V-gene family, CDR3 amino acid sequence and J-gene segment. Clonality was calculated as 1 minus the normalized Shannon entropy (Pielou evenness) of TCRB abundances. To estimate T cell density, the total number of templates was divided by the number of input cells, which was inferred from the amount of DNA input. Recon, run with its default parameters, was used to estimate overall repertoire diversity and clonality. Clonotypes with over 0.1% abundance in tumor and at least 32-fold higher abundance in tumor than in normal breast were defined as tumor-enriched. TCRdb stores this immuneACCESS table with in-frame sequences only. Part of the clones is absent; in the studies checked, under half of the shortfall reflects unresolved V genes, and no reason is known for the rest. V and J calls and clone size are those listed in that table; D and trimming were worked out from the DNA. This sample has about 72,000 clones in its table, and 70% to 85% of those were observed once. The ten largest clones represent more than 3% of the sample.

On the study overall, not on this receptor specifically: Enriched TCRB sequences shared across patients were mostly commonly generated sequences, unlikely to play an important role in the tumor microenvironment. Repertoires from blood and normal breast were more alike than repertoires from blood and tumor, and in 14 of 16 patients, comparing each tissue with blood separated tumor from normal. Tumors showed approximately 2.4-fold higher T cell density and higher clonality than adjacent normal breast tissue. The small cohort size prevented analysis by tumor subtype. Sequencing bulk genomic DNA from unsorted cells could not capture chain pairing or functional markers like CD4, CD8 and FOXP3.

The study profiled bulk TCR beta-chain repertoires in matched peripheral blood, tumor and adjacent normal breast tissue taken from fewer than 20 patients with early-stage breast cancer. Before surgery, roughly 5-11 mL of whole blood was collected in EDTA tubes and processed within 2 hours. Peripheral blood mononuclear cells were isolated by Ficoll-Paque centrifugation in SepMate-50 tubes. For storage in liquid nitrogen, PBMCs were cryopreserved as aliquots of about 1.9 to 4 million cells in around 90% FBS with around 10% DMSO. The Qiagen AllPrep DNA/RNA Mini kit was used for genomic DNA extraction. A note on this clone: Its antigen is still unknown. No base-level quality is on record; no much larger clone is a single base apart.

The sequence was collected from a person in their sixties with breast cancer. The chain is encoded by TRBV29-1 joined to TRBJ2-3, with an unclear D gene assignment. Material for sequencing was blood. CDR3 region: CSVELGTRDTQYF. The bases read TGCAGCGTTGAATTAGGTACCAGAGATACGCAGTATTTT.